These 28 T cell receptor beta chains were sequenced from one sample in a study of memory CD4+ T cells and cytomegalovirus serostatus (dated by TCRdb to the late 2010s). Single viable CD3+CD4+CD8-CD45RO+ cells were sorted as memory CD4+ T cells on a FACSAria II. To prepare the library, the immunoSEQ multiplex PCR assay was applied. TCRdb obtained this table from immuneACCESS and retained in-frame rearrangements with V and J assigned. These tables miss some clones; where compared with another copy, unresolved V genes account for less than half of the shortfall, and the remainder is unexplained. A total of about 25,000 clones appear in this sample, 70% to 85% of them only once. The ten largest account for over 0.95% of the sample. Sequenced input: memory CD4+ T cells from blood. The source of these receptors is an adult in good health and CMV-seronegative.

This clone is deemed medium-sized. CDR3 coding DNA: TGTGCCTGGAGTCTCTCGGCCTTTAATTCACCCCTCCACTTT. This translates into CAWSLSAFNSPLHF. The genes are TRBV30 and TRBJ1-6; D unresolved. V dropped 2 bases and J dropped 6 bases, with 11 bases sitting between them. The CDR3 totals 14 residues. Germline CDR1 reads GTSNPN; CDR2 reads SVGIG (reference sequence).

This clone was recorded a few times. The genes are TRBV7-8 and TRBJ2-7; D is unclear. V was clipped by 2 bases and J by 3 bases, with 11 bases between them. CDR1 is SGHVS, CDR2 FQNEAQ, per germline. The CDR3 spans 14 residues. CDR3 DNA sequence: TGTGCCAGCAGCTTATTTCAGGCCATCTACGAGCAGTACTTC. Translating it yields CASSLFQAIYEQYF.

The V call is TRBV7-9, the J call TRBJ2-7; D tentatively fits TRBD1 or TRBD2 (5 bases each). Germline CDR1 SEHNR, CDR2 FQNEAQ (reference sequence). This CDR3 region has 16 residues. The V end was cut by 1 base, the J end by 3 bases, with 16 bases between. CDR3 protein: CASSLGGLQAFYEQYF. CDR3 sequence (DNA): TGTGCCAGCAGCTTAGGAGGGCTACAGGCCTTCTACGAGCAGTACTTC. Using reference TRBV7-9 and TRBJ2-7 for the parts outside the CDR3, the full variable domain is DTGVSQNPRHKITKRGQNVTFRCDPISEHNRLYWYRQTLGQGPEFLTYFQNEAQLEKSRLLSDRFSAERPKGSFSTLEIQRTEQGDSAMYLCASSLGGLQAFYEQYFGPGTRLTVT.

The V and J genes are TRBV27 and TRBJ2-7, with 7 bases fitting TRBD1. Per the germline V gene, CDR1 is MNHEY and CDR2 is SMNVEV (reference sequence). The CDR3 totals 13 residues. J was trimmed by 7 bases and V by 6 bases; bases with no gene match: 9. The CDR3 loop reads CASRPQQGSEQYF. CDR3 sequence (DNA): TGTGCCAGCAGGCCCCAACAGGGGTCGGAGCAGTACTTC.

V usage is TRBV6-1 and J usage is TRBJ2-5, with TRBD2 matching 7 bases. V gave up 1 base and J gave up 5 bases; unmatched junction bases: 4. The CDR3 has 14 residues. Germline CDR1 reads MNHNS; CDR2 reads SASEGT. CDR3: CASSEGTSDETQYF. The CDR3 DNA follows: TGTGCCAGCAGTGAAGGGACTAGTGACGAGACCCAGTACTTC.

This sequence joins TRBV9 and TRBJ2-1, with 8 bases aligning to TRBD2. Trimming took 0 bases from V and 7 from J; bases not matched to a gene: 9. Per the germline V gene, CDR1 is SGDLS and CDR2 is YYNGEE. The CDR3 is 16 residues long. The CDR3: CASSVAPGLGFNEQFF. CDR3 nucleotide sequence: TGTGCCAGCAGCGTAGCCCCGGGACTAGGGTTTAATGAGCAGTTCTTC.

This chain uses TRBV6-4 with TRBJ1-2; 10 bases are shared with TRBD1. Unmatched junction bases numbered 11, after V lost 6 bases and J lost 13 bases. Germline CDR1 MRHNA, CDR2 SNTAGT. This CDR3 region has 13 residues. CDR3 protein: CASRAGQGLTATF. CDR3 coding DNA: TGTGCCAGCAGAGCGGGACAGGGGTTAACAGCCACCTTC.

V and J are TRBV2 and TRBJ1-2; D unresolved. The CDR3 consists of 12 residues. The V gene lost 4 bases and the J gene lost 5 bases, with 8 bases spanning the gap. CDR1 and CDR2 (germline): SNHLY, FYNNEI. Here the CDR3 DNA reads TGTGCCAGCAGTGGGACGGGGTATGGCTACACCTTC. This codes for CASSGTGYGYTF.

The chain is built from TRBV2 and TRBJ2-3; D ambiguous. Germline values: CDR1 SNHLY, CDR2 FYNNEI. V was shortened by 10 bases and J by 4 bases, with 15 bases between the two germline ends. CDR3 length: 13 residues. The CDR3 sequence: CATGPWGPDTQYF. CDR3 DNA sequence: TGTGCCACAGGACCTTGGGGTCCAGATACGCAGTATTTT.

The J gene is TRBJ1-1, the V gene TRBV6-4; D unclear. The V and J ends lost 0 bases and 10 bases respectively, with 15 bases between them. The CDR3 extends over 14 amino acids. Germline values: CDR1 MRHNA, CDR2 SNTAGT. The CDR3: CASSDSGRPGLAFF. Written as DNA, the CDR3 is TGTGCCAGCAGTGACTCTGGACGGCCTGGACTAGCTTTCTTT.

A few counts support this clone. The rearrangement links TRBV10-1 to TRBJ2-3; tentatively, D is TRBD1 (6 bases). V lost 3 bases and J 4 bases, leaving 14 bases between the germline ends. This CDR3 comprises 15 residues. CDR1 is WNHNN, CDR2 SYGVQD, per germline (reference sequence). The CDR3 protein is CASSEQGIGADTQYF. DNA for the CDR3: TGCGCCAGCAGTGAACAGGGAATTGGGGCAGATACGCAGTATTTT.

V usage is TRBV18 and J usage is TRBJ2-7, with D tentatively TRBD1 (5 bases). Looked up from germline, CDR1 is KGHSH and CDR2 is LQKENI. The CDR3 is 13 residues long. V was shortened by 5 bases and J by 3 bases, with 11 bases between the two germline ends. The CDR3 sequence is CASSITGSYEQYF. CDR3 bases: TGTGCCAGCTCAATCACAGGTAGCTACGAGCAGTACTTC. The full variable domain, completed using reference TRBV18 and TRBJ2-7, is NAGVMQNPRHLVRRRGQEARLRCSPMKGHSHVYWYRQLPEEGLKFMVYLQKENIIDESGMPKERFSAEFPKEGPSILRIQQVVRGDSAAYFCASSITGSYEQYFGPGTRLTVT.

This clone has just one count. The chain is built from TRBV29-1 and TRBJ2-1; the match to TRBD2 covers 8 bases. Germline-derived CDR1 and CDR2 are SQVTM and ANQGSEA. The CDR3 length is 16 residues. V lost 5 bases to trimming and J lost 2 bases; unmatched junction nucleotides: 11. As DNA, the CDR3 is TGCAGCGTTCACGGAGGGCGGGAGGTCACCTACAATGAGCAGTTCTTC. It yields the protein CSVHGGREVTYNEQFF.

The CDR3 here is CASISEYRAGKMSTDTQYF. DNA of the CDR3: TGCGCCAGCATTTCAGAGTATAGGGCAGGGAAAATGAGCACAGATACGCAGTATTTT. V and J are TRBV23-1 and TRBJ2-3, with D tentatively TRBD1 (5 bases). TRBV23-1 is an open reading frame, and its role is uncertain. The CDR3 spans 19 residues. Trimming cost V 7 bases and J 0 bases, with 26 bases left between them.

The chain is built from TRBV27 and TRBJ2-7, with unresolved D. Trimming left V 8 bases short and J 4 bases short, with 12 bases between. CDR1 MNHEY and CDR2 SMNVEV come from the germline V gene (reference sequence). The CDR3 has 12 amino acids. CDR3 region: CASHGRAYEQYF. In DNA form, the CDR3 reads TGTGCCAGCCACGGGCGCGCTTACGAGCAGTACTTC.

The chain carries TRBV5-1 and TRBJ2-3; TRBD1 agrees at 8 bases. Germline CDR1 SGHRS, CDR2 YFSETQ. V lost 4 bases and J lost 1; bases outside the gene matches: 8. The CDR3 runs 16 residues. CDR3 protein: CASSIIPGQGTDTQYF. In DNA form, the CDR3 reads TGCGCCAGCAGCATAATACCGGGACAGGGCACAGATACGCAGTATTTT. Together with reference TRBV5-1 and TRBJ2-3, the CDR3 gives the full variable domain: KAGVTQTPRYLIKTRGQQVTLSCSPISGHRSVSWYQQTPGQGLQFLFEYFSETQRNKGNFPGRFSGRQFSNSRSEMNVSTLELGDSALYLCASSIIPGQGTDTQYFGPGTRLTVL.

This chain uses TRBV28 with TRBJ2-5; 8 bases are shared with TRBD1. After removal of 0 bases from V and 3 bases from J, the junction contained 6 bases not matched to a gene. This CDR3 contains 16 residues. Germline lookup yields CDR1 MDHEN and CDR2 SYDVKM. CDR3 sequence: CASSLWPGQEEETQYF. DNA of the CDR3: TGTGCCAGCAGTTTATGGCCGGGACAGGAGGAAGAGACCCAGTACTTC.

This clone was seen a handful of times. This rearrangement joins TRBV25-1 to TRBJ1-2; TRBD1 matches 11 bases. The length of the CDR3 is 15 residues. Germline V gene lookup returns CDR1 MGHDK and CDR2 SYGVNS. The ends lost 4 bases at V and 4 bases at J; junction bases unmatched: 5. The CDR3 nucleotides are TGTGCCAGCAGTGGTGGACAGGGGGCGATCTATGGCTACACCTTC. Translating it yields CASSGGQGAIYGYTF.

In nucleotides, the CDR3 is TGTGCCAGCAGAGAGGACAGGAACAATGAGCAGTTCTTC. Its translation is CASREDRNNEQFF. The chain joins TRBV6-5 to TRBJ2-1; 7 nucleotides agree with TRBD1. The germline gives CDR1 MNHEY, CDR2 SVGAGI. V lost 6 bases to trimming and J lost 5 bases; unmatched junction nucleotides: 4. The CDR3 is 13 amino acids.

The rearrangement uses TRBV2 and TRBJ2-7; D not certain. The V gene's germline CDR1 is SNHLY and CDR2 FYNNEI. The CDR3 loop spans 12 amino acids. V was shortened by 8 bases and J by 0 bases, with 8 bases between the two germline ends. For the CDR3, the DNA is TGTGCCAGCTCTAGGTTCTCCTACGAGCAGTACTTC. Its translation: CASSRFSYEQYF. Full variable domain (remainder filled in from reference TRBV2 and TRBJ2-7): EPEVTQTPSHQVTQMGQEVILRCVPISNHLYFYWYRQILGQKVEFLVSFYNNEISEKSEIFDDQFSVERPDGSNFTLKIRSTKLEDSAMYFCASSRFSYEQYFGPGTRLTVT.

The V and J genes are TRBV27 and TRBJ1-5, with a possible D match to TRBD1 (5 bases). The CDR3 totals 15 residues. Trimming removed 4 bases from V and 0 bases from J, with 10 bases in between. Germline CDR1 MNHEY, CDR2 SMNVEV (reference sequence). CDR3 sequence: CASSWGPNSNQPQHF. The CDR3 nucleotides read TGTGCCAGCAGTTGGGGACCGAATAGCAATCAGCCCCAGCATTTT.

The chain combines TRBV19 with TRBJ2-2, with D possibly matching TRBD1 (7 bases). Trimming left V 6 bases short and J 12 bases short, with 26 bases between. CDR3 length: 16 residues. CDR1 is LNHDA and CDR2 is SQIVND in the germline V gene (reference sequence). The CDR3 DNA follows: TGTGCCAGTAGGGCCGGGGGACAGCGCCTACCGGAGCAGCTGTTTTTT. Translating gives CASRAGGQRLPEQLFF. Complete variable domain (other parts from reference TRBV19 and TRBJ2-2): DGGITQSPKYLFRKEGQNVTLSCEQNLNHDAMYWYRQDPGQGLRLIYYSQIVNDFQKGDIAEGYSVSREKKESFPLTVTSAQKNPTAFYLCASRAGGQRLPEQLFFGEGSRLTVL.

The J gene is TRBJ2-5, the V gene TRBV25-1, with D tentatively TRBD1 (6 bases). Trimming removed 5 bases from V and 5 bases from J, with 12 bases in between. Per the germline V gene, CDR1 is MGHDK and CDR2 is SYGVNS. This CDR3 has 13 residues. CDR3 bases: TGTGCCAGCAGTTTCACAGGGATGGAGACCCAGTACTTC. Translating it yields CASSFTGMETQYF.

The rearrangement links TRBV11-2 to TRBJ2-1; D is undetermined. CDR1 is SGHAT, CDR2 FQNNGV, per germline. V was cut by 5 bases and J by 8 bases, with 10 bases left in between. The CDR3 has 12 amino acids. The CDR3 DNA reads TGTGCCAGCAGCCCCCTCGCCTATGAGCAGTTCTTC. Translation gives CASSPLAYEQFF.

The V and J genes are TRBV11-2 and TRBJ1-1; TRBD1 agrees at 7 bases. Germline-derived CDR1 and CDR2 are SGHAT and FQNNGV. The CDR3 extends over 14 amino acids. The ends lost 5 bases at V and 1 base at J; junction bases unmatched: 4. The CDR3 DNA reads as TGTGCCAGCAGCCCCCGACAGGGGAACACTGAAGCTTTCTTT. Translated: CASSPRQGNTEAFF.

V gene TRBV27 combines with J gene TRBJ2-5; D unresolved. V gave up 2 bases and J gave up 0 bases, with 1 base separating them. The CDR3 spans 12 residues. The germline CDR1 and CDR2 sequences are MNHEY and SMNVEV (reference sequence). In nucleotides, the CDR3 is TGTGCCAGCAGTTTAGACCAAGAGACCCAGTACTTC. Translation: CASSLDQETQYF.

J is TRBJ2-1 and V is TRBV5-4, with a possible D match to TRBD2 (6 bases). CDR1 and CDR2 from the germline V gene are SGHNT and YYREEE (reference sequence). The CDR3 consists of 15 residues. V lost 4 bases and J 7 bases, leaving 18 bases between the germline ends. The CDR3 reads CASSLPGSLYNEQFF. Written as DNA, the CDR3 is TGTGCCAGCAGCCTCCCCGGGAGTTTGTATAATGAGCAGTTCTTC.

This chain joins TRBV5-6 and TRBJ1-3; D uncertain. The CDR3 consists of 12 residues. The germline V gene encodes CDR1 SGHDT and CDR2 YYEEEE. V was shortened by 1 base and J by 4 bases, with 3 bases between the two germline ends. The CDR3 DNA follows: TGTGCCAGCAGCTTGTCAGGAAACACCATATATTTT. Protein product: CASSLSGNTIYF.